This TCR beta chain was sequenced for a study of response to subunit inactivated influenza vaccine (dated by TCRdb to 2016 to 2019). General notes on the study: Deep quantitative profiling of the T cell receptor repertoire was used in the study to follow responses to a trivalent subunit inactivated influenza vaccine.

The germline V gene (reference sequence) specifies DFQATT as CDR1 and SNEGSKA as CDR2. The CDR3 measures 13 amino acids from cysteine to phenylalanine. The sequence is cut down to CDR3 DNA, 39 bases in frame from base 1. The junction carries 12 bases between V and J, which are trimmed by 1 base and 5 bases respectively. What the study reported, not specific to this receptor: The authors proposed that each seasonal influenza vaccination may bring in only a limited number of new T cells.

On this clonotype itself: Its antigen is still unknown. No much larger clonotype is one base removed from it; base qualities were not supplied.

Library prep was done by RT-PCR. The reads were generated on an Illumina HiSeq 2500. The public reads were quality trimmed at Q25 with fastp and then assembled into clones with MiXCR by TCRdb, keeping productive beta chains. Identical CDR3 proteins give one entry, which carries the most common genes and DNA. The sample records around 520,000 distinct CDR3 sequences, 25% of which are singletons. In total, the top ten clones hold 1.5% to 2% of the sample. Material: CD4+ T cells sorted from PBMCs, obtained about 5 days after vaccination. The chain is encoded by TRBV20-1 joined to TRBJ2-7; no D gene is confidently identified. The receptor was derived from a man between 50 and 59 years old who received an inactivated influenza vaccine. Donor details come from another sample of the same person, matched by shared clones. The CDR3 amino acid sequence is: CSARAPDQNEQYF. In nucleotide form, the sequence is TGCAGTGCTAGAGCCCCGGATCAAAACGAGCAGTACTTC.